The clone carrying this T cell receptor beta chain was picked up one time. What it binds is not known. This specimen belongs to a study of tumor and adjacent non-tumor tissue in lung cancer. The template was RNA from unsorted bulk tissue. Donors were chemotherapy-naive, newly diagnosed lung cancer surgical patients in China, August–late 2014. V was pared by 0 bases and J by 9 bases, with 8 bases of the junction left unmatched. Germline loops: CDR1 LGHNA, CDR2 YNFKEQ. The CDR3 is 17 residues long. Study observations and caveats: Higher tumor TCR diversity was associated with shorter survival.

Three rounds of nested PCR, following a modified ARM-PCR protocol, produced the TCRbeta library. Each CDR3 protein is one row after TCRdb ran MiXCR on the multiplex PCR reads. The sample has fewer than 120,000 distinct CDR3 sequences; 84% are singletons. The TCR sequence derives from a man in his 70s with non-small cell lung cancer. The rearrangement links TRBV4-2 to TRBJ2-2, with 12 bases fitting TRBD2. The specimen sequenced was lung tumor tissue. The CDR3 loop is CASSQERLAGETWELFF. The CDR3 coding sequence is TGTGCCAGCAGCCAAGAGCGACTAGCGGGAGAGACCTGGGAGCTGTTTTTT.